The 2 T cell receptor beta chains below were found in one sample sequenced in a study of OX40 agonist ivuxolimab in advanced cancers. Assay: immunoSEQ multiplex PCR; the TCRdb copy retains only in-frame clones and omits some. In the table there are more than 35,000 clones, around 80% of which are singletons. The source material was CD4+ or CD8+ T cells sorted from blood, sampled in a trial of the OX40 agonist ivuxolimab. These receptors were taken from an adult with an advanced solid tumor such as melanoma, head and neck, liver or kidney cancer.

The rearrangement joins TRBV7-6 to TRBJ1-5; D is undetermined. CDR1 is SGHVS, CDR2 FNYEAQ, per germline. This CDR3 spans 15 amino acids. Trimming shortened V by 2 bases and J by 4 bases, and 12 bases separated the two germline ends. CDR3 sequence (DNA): TGTGCCAGCAGCTTACTCGCAATGGGGAATCAGCCCCAGCATTTT. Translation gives CASSLLAMGNQPQHF.

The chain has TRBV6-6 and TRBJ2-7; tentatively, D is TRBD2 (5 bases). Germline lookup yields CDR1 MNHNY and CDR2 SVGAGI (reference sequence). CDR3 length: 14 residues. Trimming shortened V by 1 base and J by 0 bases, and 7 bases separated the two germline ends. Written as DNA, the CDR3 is TGTGCCAGCAGTTACTTCGGGGACTCCTACGAGCAGTACTTC. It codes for CASSYFGDSYEQYF.